This T cell receptor (beta chain) was recorded in a study of T-cell reconstitution after alpha-beta-depleted transplantation in children. Notes on the study in general: Among T cells one year after transplant, newly produced cells accounted for most counts and diversity. The study traced high day-60 TCRbeta diversity in some patients to surviving recipient T cells and thymic progenitors. It was reported that alpha-beta T cells came from several hundred expanded graft clones (about two months after transplant).

This clonotype was found many times. Its antigen is unidentified. Germline lookup yields CDR1 SGHTA and CDR2 FQGNSA. With 5 bases clipped from V and 1 base from J, the junction kept 4 bases outside the gene matches. This CDR3 is built from 15 residues. Researchers prepared the TCRbeta library using unique molecular identifiers, the study reports. TCRdb analysed the PCR reads with MiXCR anew, one entry per CDR3 protein. The data hold 480,000 or so distinct CDR3 sequences, with about 10% observed a single time. This sequence originates from a child aged 2 to 10 with inherited bone marrow failure, due to receive a stem cell transplant. The chain employs TRBV7-2 and TRBJ1-2, with TRBD1 identical over 10 bases. Sequenced here: PBMCs, sampled before TCRalphabeta/CD19-depleted stem cell transplant. The CDR3 sequence is CASSLGQGVNYGYTF. In DNA form, the CDR3 reads TGTGCCAGCAGCCTCGGACAGGGGGTTAACTATGGCTACACCTTC.